This entry concerns a single T cell receptor (beta chain). This clone was seen more than once but under ten times. It lacks a known antigen. One base away there is no much larger clone; base qualities are not given. The cohort comprised 550 to 700 healthy bone marrow donors. Cohort members were all nominally healthy when sampled, although unrecorded immune exposures were likely present. The donor tested CMV seropositive and was one of the 289 seropositive cohort members. Every donor gave a peripheral blood sample, and the peripheral blood mononuclear cells from that sample were used for TCR beta sequencing. Genomic DNA extraction from the blood cell samples was performed with the Qiagen DNeasy Blood Extraction Kit. The data are from a study of cytomegalovirus exposure and HLA in healthy donors (dated 2017 in TCRdb). Broadly, across the study: An earlier analysis of under 600 of the donors reported roughly 300 Gb of sequence data and 117 million unique TCR beta sequences from some 180 million T cells. Around 320 gigabases of sequencing data and 78 million or so unique TCR sequences were included in an early release covering about 620 HLA-typed donors. Of the roughly 410 genotyped donors, over 80% were placed in the genetic ancestry cluster associated with self-reported Caucasian donors. The study aimed to test whether cataloging public T cell receptors could reveal signatures of past pathogen exposure. The study profiled the T cell repertoires of hundreds of subjects by immunosequencing and related them to cytomegalovirus serostatus. Along with the approximately 700-subject first cohort, a separate validation cohort of around 110 different subjects was used. To predict cytomegalovirus infection status, the study brought together high-throughput TCR immunosequencing, statistical association of individual TCRs with disease status, and machine learning. A later analysis re-examined previously published TCR beta repertoires from more than 600 donors and added high-resolution HLA genotyping to investigate patterns of TCR occurrence. Rather than drawing on any new phenotypic data, the later analysis identified candidate immune exposures from TCR beta sequences and the way those sequences occurred across donors. An earlier analysis of nearly 600 of the donors applied high-throughput TCR beta sequencing to assess whether each TCR beta V gene segment acted as functional or pseudogenic. Donor age, sex, ethnicity and CMV serostatus were collected together with the repertoire data. A later genetic analysis took genome-wide SNP genotypes for about 55% of the 666 donors and used that subset as a discovery cohort. Every discovery cohort repertoire had been produced on one sequencing platform. HLA typing covered class I and class II loci at four-digit resolution. Typing coverage varied by locus: about 629-640 donors for A, B, C, DRB1 and DQB1; approximately 500 for DQA1; around 570 for DPA1; around 450 for DPB1. About 5 DR-DQ haplotypes were handled as single units for association and clustering, since linkage in the cohort was strong. Across some 400 genotyped donors of the cohort, an average of about 250,000 unique TCR beta nucleotide sequences per donor were sequenced, and roughly a sixth of those sequences were non-productive.

The library was built by means of the immunoSEQ multiplex PCR assay. For the multiplex PCR, a mixture combining 60 forward primers for TCR Vbeta segments and 13 reverse primers for TCR Jbeta segments was used. A multiplex PCR assay on genomic DNA amplified the CDR3 region of rearranged TCR beta genes. The amplified TCR beta libraries were sequenced on the Illumina HiSeq System as 87-base-pair reads. Per the original workflow: A later analysis tallied around 87 million unique TCR beta chains across the 550 to 850 repertoires, and roughly 11 million of those chains were shared by two or more donors. A nearest-neighbor algorithm error-corrected the raw reads and collapsed the reads into unique sequences, merging closely related sequences to remove PCR and sequencing errors. To assign V, D and J gene segments, CDR3 sequences were aligned to IMGT reference sequences. For a sequence to be retained, at least a six-nucleotide match to both a V gene segment and a J gene segment was required. Rearrangements were called productive when the CDR3 lacked stop codons and stayed in frame with V and J; all others were non-productive. CDR3 was defined by IMGT convention, running from the second conserved V-encoded cysteine to the conserved J-encoded phenylalanine. Sequences without an unambiguous match to a single V gene segment were excluded from the earlier analysis of about 630 of the donors. An earlier analysis of 587 of the donors classified V segments as functional when productive rearrangements were above 56.7% and as segregating when the standard deviation between donors was above 5%. To diagnose cytomegalovirus status from the catalog of TCR beta chain sequences, a statistical classification framework was built. A later analysis assigned V and J genes by comparing TCR nucleotide sequences with IMGT/GENE-DB human TR gene sequences. The TCRdist pipeline was used in a later analysis to assign CDR3 sequences and most-parsimonious VDJ recombination scenarios. In a later analysis, every TCR beta chain was defined by the combination of its CDR3 amino acid sequence and its V-gene family, and reads without a unique V-gene family were dropped. In a later analysis, 550 to 650 highly shared, low-generation-probability nucleotide sequences were removed to address suspected cross-contamination and a sequencing artifact. A later analysis calculated a clonal expansion index for each public chain from normalized within-repertoire ranks of inferred template counts. In a later analysis, generation probabilities were computed using a VDJ recombination model fitted to out-of-frame rearrangements, and the results were checked against IGoR. Hypergeometric tests were used in a later analysis to score TCR-TCR, TCR-HLA and TCR-CMV co-occurrence, with a repertoire-size bias correction applied to the TCR pairs. In a later analysis, false discovery rates were estimated by permuting HLA or CMV assignments 20 times. In a later analysis, co-occurring TCRs were grouped using DBSCAN, with TCRdist sequence similarity added in when clustering inside HLA-allele-positive subsets. For co-occurrence clustering, repertoires with fewer than 30,000 or more than 120,000 public chains were excluded, along with 4 to 6 repertoires with anomalous nucleotide sharing. TCRdb's version of the immuneACCESS table is confined to in-frame rearrangements and falls short of the full clone set. An unresolved V gene accounts for under half of the shortfall where checked; the remainder is of unknown origin. V, J and clone size derive from that table, while D and trimming were established from the DNA sequence. For this sample there are 150,000 to 200,000 clones; about an eighth appear just once. Over 6.5% of the sample is in the top ten clones.

V ends up 5 bases short and J 8 bases short, with an unmatched junction base count of 11. Reading from cysteine to phenylalanine, the CDR3 counts 14 amino acids. Only the CDR3 region is kept as DNA, spanning 42 bases read in frame from base 1. Reading the germline V gene gives CDR1 MGHDK and CDR2 SYGVNS. The paper's findings and limits, for the study overall: Some IMGT-functional V segments, including TRBV6-2 and TRBV6-3, could not be distinguished by the 87-base-pair reads and were therefore excluded. A few of the identified cytomegalovirus-associated TCR beta chains were confirmed in vitro to be specific for cytomegalovirus antigens. In an earlier analysis of around 600 of the donors, most TCR beta V segments appeared in productive rearrangements about 87% or about 30% of the time, broadly matching IMGT annotations. Most CMV-associated TCR beta chains appeared to be HLA-restricted in a later analysis, and the HLA associations seemed to be driven largely by CMV exposure. Linkage disequilibrium might explain the correlated functional status among segregating V segments, but an unknown experimental factor could not be excluded. Compared with the approximately 670-donor mean, donors in an Asian-associated ancestry cluster had fewer N-insertions in productive TCRs, according to a later genetic analysis. Because HLA typing was missing for some donors at each locus, association tests included only the typed subset. In a later analysis, around 15,000 TCR beta sequences were associated with specific HLA alleles at a false discovery rate of 0.05. A further reported finding was that TCR beta sequences accurately predicted the HLA-A and HLA-B alleles for most subjects in the first cohort. Across donors, most TCR sequences were observed very rarely, whereas some public TCRs were present in many individuals. When HLA alleles, especially DR and DQ, strongly co-occurred, TCR associations were difficult to assign to individual alleles. The cohort was sequenced for TCR beta chains only, and without alpha or paired-chain data the features that could be detected were limited. The presence/absence analyses assumed that sequencing depth was roughly uniform across donors, and that assumption may not be true. In a later analysis, HLA-associated TCR beta chains showed more clonal expansion and lower generation probabilities than non-associated chains that were equally common. In a later analysis, the rate of TCR association differed among HLA loci, with DRB1 alleles having the most associated TCRs and HLA-C alleles having the fewest. The study listed 164 TCR beta chains as associated with cytomegalovirus. In both the original and validation cohorts, the classifier was reported to diagnose cytomegalovirus status with high specificity and sensitivity. A cluster of highly shared sequence variants was judged likely to represent a technical artifact of the sequencing pipeline. Because counts were too low, approximately 15 rarely observed V segments, including chromosome 9 orphons, were excluded from the earlier analysis of several hundred of the donors. The authors suggested that the approach could potentially be extended to other disease states and immunological phenotypes. A later analysis reported that several top co-occurrence clusters appeared linked to parvovirus B19, influenza, CMV and Epstein-Barr virus. A later genetic analysis associated a missense DCLRE1C variant with V-gene and J-gene trimming of TCR beta chains, and an independent cohort replicated the association. CMV serostatus was the only immune exposure information available for the cohort.

The chain couples TRBV25-1 to TRBJ1-2; 7 middle bases align to TRBD1. Specimen: PBMCs. The clonotype comes from a man aged 50 to 60 in good health and CMV-seropositive. For the CDR3, the sequence is CASSSRSGGTGYTF. DNA sequence: TGTGCCAGCAGTTCCCGATCAGGGGGAACAGGCTACACCTTC.